This T cell receptor beta chain was documented in a study of shared clonotypes between healthy human individuals. Study results and limitations: Against clonotypes common to all four donors, non-shared ones had lower generation probabilities.

Researchers partitioned CD4+ cells into CD45RA+ naive and CD45RA-negative memory subsets. Template for every sorted-subset replicate PCR totaled around 200 ng DNA, tens of thousands of T cell genomes. Sequencing used immunoSEQ multiplex PCR; TCRdb keeps in-frame clones, though not all of them. The repertoire consists of some 2,500,000 clones, with under 95% occurring once and the leading ten covering about 0.34%. The CDR3 has 14 amino acids. The germline V gene encodes CDR1 MDHEN and CDR2 SYDVKM. V gave up 5 bases and J gave up 1 base; unmatched junction bases: 3. In the case of this clone: Its antigen is unidentified. Other DNA sequences in the same sample also yield this CDR3.

This sequence joins TRBV28 and TRBJ2-7; 9 nucleotides match TRBD1. The TCR sequence derives from a man between 18 and 35 years old in good health. Some clones in this sample may be carry-over from other donors' samples. Material for sequencing was naive CD4+ T cells from PBMCs. The subset is: CD45RA+ positively selected. The CDR3 is CASSRQGGSYEQYF. Here the CDR3 DNA reads TGTGCCAGCAGTCGACAGGGGGGTTCCTACGAGCAGTACTTC.